One sample yielded the 20 T cell receptor beta chains listed below, sequenced in a study of OX40 agonist ivuxolimab in advanced cancers. The table came from immunoSEQ multiplex PCR; TCRdb's copy has only in-frame clones and leaves some out. The data contain tens of thousands of clones, approximately 91% of them singletons. This sample comprised CD4+ or CD8+ T cells sorted from blood, obtained in a trial of the OX40 agonist ivuxolimab. The receptors were sampled from an adult with an advanced solid tumor such as melanoma, head and neck, liver or kidney cancer.

This chain uses TRBV15 with TRBJ2-3, with 7 bases identical to TRBD2. The CDR3 runs to 17 residues. V trimming: 1 base; J trimming: 1 base; junction bases outside the gene matches: 8. Germline loops: CDR1 LNHNV, CDR2 YYDKDF (reference sequence). The CDR3 sequence is CATSRVGAGAGTDTQYF. CDR3 bases: TGTGCCACCAGCAGAGTAGGGGCGGGAGCGGGCACAGATACGCAGTATTTT.

The chain employs TRBV2 and TRBJ1-2; 7 bases match TRBD1. This CDR3 has 11 amino acids. J lost 10 bases, V lost 9 bases, and 8 bases had no gene match. Germline assignment: CDR1 SNHLY and CDR2 FYNNEI. The CDR3 loop is CARARDRDYTF. The DNA of the CDR3 is TGTGCCAGGGCGAGGGACAGAGACTACACCTTC.

This clone was observed a few times. In DNA form, the CDR3 reads TGTGCCAGCAGCATGGACCGTCGGGCCACTGAAGCTTTCTTT. As protein: CASSMDRRATEAFF. The rearrangement joins TRBV7-9 to TRBJ1-1, with D uncertain. The CDR3 consists of 14 residues. Trimming stripped 5 bases from V and 4 bases from J, with 14 bases between. CDR1 is SEHNR and CDR2 is FQNEAQ in the germline V gene (reference sequence).

Only a few counts were recorded for this clone. The chain combines TRBV19 with TRBJ1-1; D unclear. Trimming took 6 bases from V and 5 from J, leaving 16 bases between them. This CDR3 is 14 amino acids long. The V gene's germline CDR1 is LNHDA and CDR2 SQIVND (reference sequence). The DNA of the CDR3 is TGTGCCAGTAGGGGCCCGGAGTGGGAGACTGAAGCTTTCTTT. Translation gives CASRGPEWETEAFF.

This clone has only a few counts. The chain combines TRBV6-6 with TRBJ2-7; D gene unclear. Between the trimmed V and J ends, which lost 2 bases and 2 bases, there was a span of 16 bases. The germline V gene encodes CDR1 MNHNY and CDR2 SVGAGI (reference sequence). The CDR3 length is 16 residues. This CDR3 is CASSYRGPNEAYEQYF. The CDR3 DNA follows: TGTGCCAGCAGTTACCGCGGTCCTAATGAGGCCTACGAGCAGTACTTC.

The chain is built from TRBV7-8 and TRBJ2-7; TRBD1 agrees at 7 bases. CDR3 size: 13 residues. Germline trimming cut 4 bases from V and 1 base from J; bases unmatched to any gene: 1. Germline-derived CDR1 and CDR2 are SGHVS and FQNEAQ. CDR3 bases: TGTGCCAGCAGCTGGGGACAGTCCTACGAGCAGTACTTC. Amino acids: CASSWGQSYEQYF.

This sequence joins TRBV18 and TRBJ1-1; the match to TRBD1 covers 9 bases. Trimming cost V 3 bases and J 4 bases; bases outside gene matches: 12. Germline assignment: CDR1 KGHSH and CDR2 LQKENI. The CDR3 sequence is 17 residues long. For the CDR3, the DNA is TGTGCCAGCTCACCTCCTCAAGCGGGACAGGGTTTCACTGAAGCTTTCTTT. It codes for CASSPPQAGQGFTEAFF.

This clone appeared a single time. The CDR3 loop reads CASSVTGGGGNTIYF. The CDR3 bases are TGTGCCAGCAGTGTTACAGGGGGAGGTGGAAACACCATATATTTT. The chain has TRBV6-5 and TRBJ1-3, with TRBD1 identical over 8 bases. The ends lost 5 bases at V and 3 bases at J; junction bases unmatched: 6. The germline V gene has CDR1 MNHEY and CDR2 SVGAGI. The CDR3 has 15 residues.

The sample holds one count of this clone. J is TRBJ2-7 and V is TRBV2, with 8 nucleotides matching TRBD1. This CDR3 has 15 amino acids. V was pared by 6 bases and J by 3 bases, with 10 bases of the junction left unmatched. Looked up from germline, CDR1 is SNHLY and CDR2 is FYNNEI. The CDR3 sequence is CASRGSTGDRYEQYF. The CDR3, as DNA: TGTGCCAGCAGAGGGTCGACAGGGGATCGCTACGAGCAGTACTTC.

The CDR3 DNA follows: TGTGCCTGGATGCCTAGCGGGAGTTCAGATACGCAGTATTTT. It specifies CAWMPSGSSDTQYF. The chain uses TRBV30 and TRBJ2-3; 10 nucleotides line up with TRBD2. V lost 4 bases to trimming and J lost 4 bases; unmatched junction nucleotides: 5. CDR3 length equals 14 residues. Germline V gives CDR1 GTSNPN, CDR2 SVGIG (reference sequence).

This rearrangement joins TRBV6-1 to TRBJ1-5, with no clear D. The germline V gene encodes CDR1 MNHNS and CDR2 SASEGT. This CDR3 comprises 12 residues. The V end lost 6 bases, the J end lost 7 bases, and 10 bases lay between the germline ends. Written as DNA, the CDR3 is TGTGCCAGCAGGGACCTTCTACAGCCCCAGCATTTT. Protein sequence: CASRDLLQPQHF.

The rearrangement uses TRBV4-1 and TRBJ2-3, with 11 bases lining up with TRBD2. The CDR3 has 16 amino acids. Germline values: CDR1 MGHRA, CDR2 YSYEKL. V shed 4 bases and J 7 bases; nucleotides not matched to a gene: 10. CDR3 DNA: TGCGCCAGCAGCCGGGGACTAGCGGTTCGGGTCAATACGCAGTATTTT. Amino acid sequence: CASSRGLAVRVNTQYF.

The chain carries TRBV5-5 and TRBJ1-3; no firm D call. The CDR3 runs to 15 residues. V lost 2 bases, J lost 1 base, and 10 bases lay in between. Germline values: CDR1 SGHKS, CDR2 YYEKEE (reference sequence). The CDR3 DNA is TGTGCCAGCAGCTTACGGACGGTTTCTGGAAACACCATATATTTT. Protein sequence: CASSLRTVSGNTIYF. Full variable domain (remainder filled in from reference TRBV5-5 and TRBJ1-3): DAGVTQSPTHLIKTRGQQVTLRCSPISGHKSVSWYQQVLGQGPQFIFQYYEKEERGRGNFPDRFSARQFPNYSSELNVNALLLGDSALYLCASSLRTVSGNTIYFGEGSWLTVV.

The chain links TRBV20-1 to TRBJ1-1, with D hard to call. The V end lost 3 bases, the J end lost 6 bases, and 8 bases lay between the germline ends. Per germline, CDR1 DFQATT and CDR2 SNEGSKA (reference sequence). The CDR3 length is 11 residues. CDR3 in amino acids: CSARGGPEAFF. CDR3 coding DNA: TGCAGTGCTAGGGGAGGCCCTGAAGCTTTCTTT.

This chain uses TRBV19 with TRBJ2-5; the match to TRBD2 covers 7 bases. This CDR3 region has 14 residues. J was trimmed by 5 bases and V by 3 bases; bases with no gene match: 6. Germline V gene lookup returns CDR1 LNHDA and CDR2 SQIVND (reference sequence). The chain's CDR3 is CASSIQAGDETQYF. The CDR3, as DNA: TGTGCCAGTAGTATTCAGGCGGGAGACGAGACCCAGTACTTC. The variable domain in full, with the rest retrieved from reference TRBV19 and TRBJ2-5, is DGGITQSPKYLFRKEGQNVTLSCEQNLNHDAMYWYRQDPGQGLRLIYYSQIVNDFQKGDIAEGYSVSREKKESFPLTVTSAQKNPTAFYLCASSIQAGDETQYFGPGTRLLVL.

This rearrangement joins TRBV19 to TRBJ2-6; unclear D gene. Trimming pared 4 bases from V and 1 base from J, leaving 5 bases between. Germline lookup yields CDR1 LNHDA and CDR2 SQIVND (reference sequence). This CDR3 spans 14 amino acids. The CDR3 here is CASSTNSGANVLTF. The CDR3 DNA sequence: TGTGCCAGTAGTACCAATTCTGGGGCCAACGTCCTGACTTTC.

The V gene is TRBV6-1, the J gene TRBJ1-4, with a possible D match to TRBD1 (6 bases). In germline, CDR1 is MNHNS, CDR2 SASEGT. The CDR3 spans 14 residues. V was cut by 6 bases and J by 8 bases, with 16 bases left in between. This CDR3 is CASRAGGAGEKLFF. The CDR3 DNA reads TGTGCCAGCAGAGCCGGGGGGGCAGGAGAAAAACTGTTTTTT.

The V gene is TRBV7-2, the J gene TRBJ1-5; maybe TRBD1 (5 bases). The germline CDR1 and CDR2 sequences are SGHTA and FQGNSA. There are 15 residues in the CDR3. V was clipped by 1 base and J by 6 bases, with 13 bases between them. The CDR3 reads CASSLEGTRGQPQHF. The CDR3 nucleotides read TGTGCCAGCAGCTTAGAAGGGACCCGAGGTCAGCCCCAGCATTTT.

The V gene is TRBV6-6, the J gene TRBJ1-5; perhaps TRBD1 as D (6 bases). V was clipped by 6 bases and J by 7 bases, with 16 bases between them. Germline CDR1 and CDR2: MNHNY and SVGAGI (reference sequence). This CDR3 has 14 residues. The CDR3 here is CASRPGQTRQPQHF. The DNA for the CDR3 is TGTGCCAGCAGACCCGGACAGACCCGACAGCCCCAGCATTTT.

The chain combines TRBV5-1 with TRBJ2-5, with D possibly TRBD1 on 6 matching bases. Germline V gene lookup returns CDR1 SGHRS and CDR2 YFSETQ. The CDR3 runs 16 residues. The ends were cut back, 3 bases at V and 5 bases at J, with 20 bases in the middle. The CDR3 sequence is CASSSLQRGSWETQYF. In DNA form, the CDR3 reads TGCGCCAGCAGCTCCCTGCAAAGGGGGAGTTGGGAGACCCAGTACTTC.